The sequence of this TCR beta chain was determined in a study of blood T cell repertoires in COVID-19. Overall study context: Samples of COVID-19 (acute and convalescent) were obtained from the United States, Italy and Spain.

Germline CDR1 and CDR2: SGHNT and YYREEE (reference sequence). With 0 bases removed from V and 1 base from J, the gap between germline ends came to 11 bases. The CDR3 has 15 residues. Only in-frame clones appear in the TCRdb table, and some are missing; sequencing was by immunoSEQ multiplex PCR. The repertoire holds 95,000 or so clones, with more than 80% as singletons. This clone appeared a few times. The sequencing sample was made of peripheral blood. This chain links TRBV5-4 with TRBJ2-7; D perhaps matches TRBD1 (6 bases). This clonotype originated in a human donor in a cohort sampled during active COVID-19. CDR3 bases: TGTGCCAGCAGCTTGGTCGGGCAGGGGTCCTACGAGCAGTACTTC. Its translation is CASSLVGQGSYEQYF.